The clone carrying this T cell receptor beta chain showed up just once. Antigen specificity is unknown. The authors ran the immunoSEQ assay, v3.0, at survey level. Clones were read by immunoSEQ multiplex PCR, and TCRdb kept only the in-frame ones, dropping some. The data contain tens of thousands of clones, about 95% of them seen just once; the ten biggest clones take up 3% to 3.5%. The sample belongs to a study of long-term antiretroviral therapy in people with HIV. Overall study results and limits: Spans of CDR3 length were tighter for HIV repertoires than for controls. Diversity increased after ART yet remained lower than in transplant donor controls. Clonal populations expanded prior to ART predominated within the repertoire at all time points.

Every one of the participants with HIV received treatment in the United States. This CDR3 is 14 amino acids long. The V and J ends lost 6 bases and 5 bases respectively, with 14 bases between them. CDR1 is MNHNS and CDR2 is SASEGT in the germline V gene. Sequenced material: unsorted PBMCs, taken 5.3 years after starting antiretroviral therapy. This receptor was taken from a man aged 45-65 years with HIV. The chain joins TRBV6-1 to TRBJ2-4; TRBD2 is a possible D gene (7 bases). CDR3 in amino acids: CASRNWGGENIQYF. As DNA, the CDR3 is TGTGCCAGCAGGAACTGGGGGGGCGAAAACATTCAGTACTTC.